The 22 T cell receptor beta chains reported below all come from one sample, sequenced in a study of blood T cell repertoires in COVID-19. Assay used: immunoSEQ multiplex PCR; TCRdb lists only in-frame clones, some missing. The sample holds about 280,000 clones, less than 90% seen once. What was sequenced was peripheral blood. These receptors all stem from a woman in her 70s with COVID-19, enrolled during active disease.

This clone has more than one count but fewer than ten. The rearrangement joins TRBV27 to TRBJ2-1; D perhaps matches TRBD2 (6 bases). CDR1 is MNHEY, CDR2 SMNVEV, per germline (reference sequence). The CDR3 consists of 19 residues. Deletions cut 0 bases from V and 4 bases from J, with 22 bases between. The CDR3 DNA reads TGTGCCAGCAGTTTATCGAGGGGAGGCCAGGGAAGATTTTACAATGAGCAGTTCTTC. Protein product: CASSLSRGGQGRFYNEQFF.

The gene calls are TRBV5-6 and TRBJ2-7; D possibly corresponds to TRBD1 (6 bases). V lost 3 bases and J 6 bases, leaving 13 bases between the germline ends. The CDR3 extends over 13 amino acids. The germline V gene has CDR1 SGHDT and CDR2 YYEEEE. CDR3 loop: CASSSGVGREQYF. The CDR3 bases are TGTGCCAGCAGCTCAGGGGTTGGTCGCGAGCAGTACTTC.

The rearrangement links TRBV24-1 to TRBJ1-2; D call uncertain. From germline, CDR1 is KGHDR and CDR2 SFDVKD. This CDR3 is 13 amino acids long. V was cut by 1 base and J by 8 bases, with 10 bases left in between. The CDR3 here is CATSDLFGRGYTF. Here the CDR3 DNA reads TGTGCCACCAGTGATTTATTTGGTCGGGGCTACACCTTC.

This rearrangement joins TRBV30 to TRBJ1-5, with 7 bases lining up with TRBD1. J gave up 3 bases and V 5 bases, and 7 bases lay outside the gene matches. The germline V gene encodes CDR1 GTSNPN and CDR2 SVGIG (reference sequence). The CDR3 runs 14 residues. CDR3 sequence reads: CAWDSQGVNQPQHF. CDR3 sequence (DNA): TGTGCCTGGGACTCCCAGGGGGTCAATCAGCCCCAGCATTTT.

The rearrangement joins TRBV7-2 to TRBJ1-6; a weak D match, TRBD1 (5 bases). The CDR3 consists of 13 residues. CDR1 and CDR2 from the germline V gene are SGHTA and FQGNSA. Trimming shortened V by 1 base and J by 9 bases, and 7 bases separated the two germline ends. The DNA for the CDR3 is TGTGCCAGCAGCTTAGAAAGGGGTTCACCCCTCCACTTT. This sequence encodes CASSLERGSPLHF.

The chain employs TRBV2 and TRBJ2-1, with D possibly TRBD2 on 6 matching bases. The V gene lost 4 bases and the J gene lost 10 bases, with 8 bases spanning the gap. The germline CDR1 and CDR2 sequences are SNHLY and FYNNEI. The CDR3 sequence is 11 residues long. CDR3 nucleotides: TGTGCCAGCAGTGTGCTAGCGGAGCAGTTCTTC. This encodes CASSVLAEQFF.

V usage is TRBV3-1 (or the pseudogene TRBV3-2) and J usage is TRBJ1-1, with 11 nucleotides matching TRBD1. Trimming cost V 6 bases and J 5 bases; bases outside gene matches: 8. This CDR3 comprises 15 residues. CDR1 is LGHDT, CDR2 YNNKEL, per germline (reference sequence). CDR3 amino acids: CASRGSGQGGTEAFF. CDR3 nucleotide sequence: TGTGCCAGCAGGGGCTCGGGACAGGGGGGGACTGAAGCTTTCTTT.

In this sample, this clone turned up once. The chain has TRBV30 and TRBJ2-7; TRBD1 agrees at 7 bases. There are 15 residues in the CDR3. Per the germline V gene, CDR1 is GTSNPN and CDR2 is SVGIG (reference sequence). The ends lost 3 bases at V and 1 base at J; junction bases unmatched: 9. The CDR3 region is CAWRNRDSRSYEQYF. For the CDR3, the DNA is TGTGCCTGGAGGAACCGGGACAGTCGGTCCTACGAGCAGTACTTC. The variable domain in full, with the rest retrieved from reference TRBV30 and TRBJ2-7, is SQTIHQWPATLVQPVGSPLSLECTVEGTSNPNLYWYRQAAGRGLQLLFYSVGIGQISSEVPQNLSASRPQDRQFILSSKKLLLSDSGFYLCAWRNRDSRSYEQYFGPGTRLTVT.

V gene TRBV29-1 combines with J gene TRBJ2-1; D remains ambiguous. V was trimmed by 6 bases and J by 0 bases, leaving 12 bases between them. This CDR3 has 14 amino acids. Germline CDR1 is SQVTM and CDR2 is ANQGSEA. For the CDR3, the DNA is TGCAGCGTCATCCCACAGAGCTCCTACAATGAGCAGTTCTTC. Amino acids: CSVIPQSSYNEQFF.

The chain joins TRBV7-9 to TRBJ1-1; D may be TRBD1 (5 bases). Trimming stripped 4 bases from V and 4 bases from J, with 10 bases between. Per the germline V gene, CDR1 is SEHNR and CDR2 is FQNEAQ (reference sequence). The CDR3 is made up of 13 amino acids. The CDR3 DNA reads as TGTGCCAGCAGCTCCAGGGAGGGCACTGAAGCTTTCTTT. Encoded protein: CASSSREGTEAFF.

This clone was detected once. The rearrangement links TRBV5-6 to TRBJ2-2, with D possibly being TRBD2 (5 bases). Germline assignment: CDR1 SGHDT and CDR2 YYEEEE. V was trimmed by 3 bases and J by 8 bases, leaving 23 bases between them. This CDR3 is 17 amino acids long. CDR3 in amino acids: CASSSKRTENRGGELFF. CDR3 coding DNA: TGTGCCAGCAGCTCCAAGAGGACTGAGAACAGAGGGGGGGAGCTGTTTTTT.

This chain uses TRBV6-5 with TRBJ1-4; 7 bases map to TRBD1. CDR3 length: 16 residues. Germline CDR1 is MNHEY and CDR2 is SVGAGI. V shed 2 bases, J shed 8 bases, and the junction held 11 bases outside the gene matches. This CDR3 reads CASSYLQTGLREKLFF. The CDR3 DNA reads TGTGCCAGCAGTTACCTCCAGACAGGGCTTCGGGAAAAACTGTTTTTT.

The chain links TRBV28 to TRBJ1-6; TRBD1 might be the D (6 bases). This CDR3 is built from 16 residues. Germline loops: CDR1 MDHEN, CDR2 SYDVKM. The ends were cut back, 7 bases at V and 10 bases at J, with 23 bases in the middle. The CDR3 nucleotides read TGTGCCAGCAACCTCGGGTGGGGGCAGGGCGGATCACCCCTCCACTTT. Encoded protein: CASNLGWGQGGSPLHF.

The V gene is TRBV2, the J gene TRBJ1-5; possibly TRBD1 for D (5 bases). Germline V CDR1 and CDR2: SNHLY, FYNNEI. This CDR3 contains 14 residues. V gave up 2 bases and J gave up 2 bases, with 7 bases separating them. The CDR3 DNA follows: TGTGCCAGCAGTGAACCGACAGGCAATCAGCCCCAGCATTTT. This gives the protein CASSEPTGNQPQHF. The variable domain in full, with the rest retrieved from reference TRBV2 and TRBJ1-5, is EPEVTQTPSHQVTQMGQEVILRCVPISNHLYFYWYRQILGQKVEFLVSFYNNEISEKSEIFDDQFSVERPDGSNFTLKIRSTKLEDSAMYFCASSEPTGNQPQHFGDGTRLSIL.

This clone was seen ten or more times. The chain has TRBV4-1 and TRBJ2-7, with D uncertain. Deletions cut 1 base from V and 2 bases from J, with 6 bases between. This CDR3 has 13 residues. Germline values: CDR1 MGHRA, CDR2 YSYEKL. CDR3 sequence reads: CASSQGPAYEQYF. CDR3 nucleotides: TGCGCCAGCAGCCAAGGGCCAGCCTACGAGCAGTACTTC.

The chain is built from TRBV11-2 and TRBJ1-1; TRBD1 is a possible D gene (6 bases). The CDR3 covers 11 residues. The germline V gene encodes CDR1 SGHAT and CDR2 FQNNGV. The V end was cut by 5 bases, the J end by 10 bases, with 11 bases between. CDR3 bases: TGTGCCAGCAGCCCAGGGGATGGAGCTTTCTTT. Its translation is CASSPGDGAFF.

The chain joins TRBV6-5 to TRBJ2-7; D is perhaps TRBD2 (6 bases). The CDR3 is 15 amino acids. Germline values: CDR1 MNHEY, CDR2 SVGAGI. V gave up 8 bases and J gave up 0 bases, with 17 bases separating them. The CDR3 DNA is TGTGCCAGCCGTACCGGGGCCGGGGGCTCCTACGAGCAGTACTTC. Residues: CASRTGAGGSYEQYF.

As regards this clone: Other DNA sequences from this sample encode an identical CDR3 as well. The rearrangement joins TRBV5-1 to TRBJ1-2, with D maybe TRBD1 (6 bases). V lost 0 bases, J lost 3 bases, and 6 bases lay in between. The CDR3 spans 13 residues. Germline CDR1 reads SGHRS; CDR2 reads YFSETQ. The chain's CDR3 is CASSLGQDYGYTF. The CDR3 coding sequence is TGCGCCAGCAGCTTGGGACAGGACTATGGCTACACCTTC.

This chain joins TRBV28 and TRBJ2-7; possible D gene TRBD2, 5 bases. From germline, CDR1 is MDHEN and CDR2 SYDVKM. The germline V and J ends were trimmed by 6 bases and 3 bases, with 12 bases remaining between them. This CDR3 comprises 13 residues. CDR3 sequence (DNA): TGTGCCAGCAGCCTCCCTCGGGGCTACGAGCAGTACTTC. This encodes CASSLPRGYEQYF.

CDR3 sequence: CASSSGLPYGNTIYF. The CDR3 bases are TGCGCCAGCAGCTCTGGCCTCCCGTATGGAAACACCATATATTTT. This chain links TRBV5-1 with TRBJ1-3; the D is unclear. The CDR3 has 15 amino acids. From germline, CDR1 is SGHRS and CDR2 YFSETQ. Trimming stripped 3 bases from V and 3 bases from J, with 13 bases between.

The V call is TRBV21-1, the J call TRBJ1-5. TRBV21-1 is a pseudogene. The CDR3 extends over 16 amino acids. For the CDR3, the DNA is TGTGCCAGCAGCAAAGAGGGGGGGGAAAGCAATCAGCCCCAGCATTTT. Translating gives CASSKEGGESNQPQHF.

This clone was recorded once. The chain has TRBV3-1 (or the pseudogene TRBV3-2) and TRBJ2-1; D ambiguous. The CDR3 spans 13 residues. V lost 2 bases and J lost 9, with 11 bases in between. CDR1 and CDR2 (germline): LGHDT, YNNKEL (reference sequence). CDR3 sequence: CASSQSLGLEQFF. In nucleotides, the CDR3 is TGTGCCAGCAGCCAATCGCTAGGCCTTGAGCAGTTCTTC.